This T cell receptor beta chain stems from a study of blood T cell repertoires in COVID-19. CDR1 LNHDA and CDR2 SQIVND come from the germline V gene (reference sequence). The CDR3 length is 13 residues. The V and J ends lost 10 bases and 11 bases, in that order; junction bases with no gene match: 14. Data came from immunoSEQ multiplex PCR; TCRdb stores just in-frame clones and leaves some out. The table has 120,000 to 150,000 clones, around 82% seen once. The sample taken for sequencing was peripheral blood. The V call is TRBV19, the J call TRBJ1-5; 7 positions agree with TRBD1. The sequence was collected from a man between 60 and 75 years old with active or convalescent COVID-19. As DNA, the CDR3 is TGTGCCACCTACTCACAGGGGCCAGGTACCCAGCATTTT. This codes for CATYSQGPGTQHF. Supplemented by reference TRBV19 and TRBJ1-5, the full variable domain reads DGGITQSPKYLFRKEGQNVTLSCEQNLNHDAMYWYRQDPGQGLRLIYYSQIVNDFQKGDIAEGYSVSREKKESFPLTVTSAQKNPTAFYLCATYSQGPGTQHFGDGTRLSIL.